These 3 T cell receptor beta chains were all obtained from the same sample, sequenced in a study of T cells after yellow fever vaccination. TCRdb itself ran the 5' RACE reads through MiXCR, one entry per CDR3 protein. This sample yields 140,000 to 150,000 distinct CDR3 sequences, of which just over 6.5% are seen a single time; more than 0.6% belongs to the top ten. The sequencing used CD4+ T cells sorted from PBMCs, collected 10 days after the yellow fever booster vaccination. These receptors were taken from a man aged 30-40 years who received the YFV17D yellow fever vaccine.

The table lists this clonotype with many counts. The rearrangement joins TRBV5-5 to TRBJ2-1; 12 bases are a match to TRBD2. The germline V gene has CDR1 SGHKS and CDR2 YYEKEE (reference sequence). The CDR3 covers 18 residues. V shed 0 bases and J 1 base; nucleotides not matched to a gene: 5. The DNA of the CDR3 is TGTGCCAGCAGCTTGGGCGGACTAGCGGGATCATCCTACAATGAGCAGTTCTTC. Protein: CASSLGGLAGSSYNEQFF. The full variable domain, in which reference TRBV5-5 and TRBJ2-1 provide the parts outside the CDR3, is DAGVTQSPTHLIKTRGQQVTLRCSPISGHKSVSWYQQVLGQGPQFIFQYYEKEERGRGNFPDRFSARQFPNYSSELNVNALLLGDSALYLCASSLGGLAGSSYNEQFFGPGTRLTVL.

This clonotype was found many times. The V gene is TRBV12-3 or TRBV12-4, the J gene TRBJ2-2, with D hard to call. V shed 5 bases and J shed 4 bases, with 14 bases lying between them. The CDR3 extends over 15 amino acids. CDR3 residues: CASSPRRSLTGELFF. The CDR3, as DNA: TGTGCCAGCAGTCCCCGTCGCAGCCTCACCGGGGAGCTGTTTTTT.

This clonotype was seen many times. The chain links TRBV12-3 or TRBV12-4 to TRBJ2-1; D perhaps matches TRBD2 (5 bases). The CDR3 length is 14 residues. Trimming removed 5 bases at V and 2 bases at J, with 10 bases between. For the CDR3, the DNA is TGTGCCAGCAGTACTACCGGGACCTACAATGAGCAGTTCTTC. Translated: CASSTTGTYNEQFF.